The 19 T cell receptor beta chains given below trace back to one sample, sequenced in a study of cytomegalovirus exposure and HLA in healthy donors. It was with 60 Vbeta and 13 Jbeta primers that the PCR ran. Sequencing used immunoSEQ multiplex PCR; TCRdb keeps in-frame clones, though not all of them. The sample holds almost 65,000 clones, under 85% seen once. The sample consisted of PBMCs. Receptors originate from a male donor in good health and CMV-seropositive.

The chain recombines TRBV7-2 with TRBJ2-7; possible D gene TRBD1, 6 bases. The CDR3 is 14 amino acids. Trimming pared 5 bases from V and 5 bases from J, leaving 16 bases between. Germline loops: CDR1 SGHTA, CDR2 FQGNSA. The CDR3 DNA sequence: TGTGCCAGCAGCCGCCAGGGGAGTATCCACGAGCAGTACTTC. Its protein is CASSRQGSIHEQYF. The entire variable domain, with the rest obtained from reference TRBV7-2 and TRBJ2-7, is as follows: GAGVSQSPSNKVTEKGKDVELRCDPISGHTALYWYRQSLGQGLEFLIYFQGNSAPDKSGLPSDRFSAERTGGSVSTLTIQRTQQEDSAVYLCASSRQGSIHEQYFGPGTRLTVT.

This clone was observed a single time. V gene TRBV5-1 combines with J gene TRBJ2-1; 11 bases align to TRBD2. The V segment lost 4 bases and the J segment 0 bases; nucleotides outside the gene matches: 9. Germline CDR1 is SGHRS and CDR2 is YFSETQ. This CDR3 comprises 18 residues. Written as DNA, the CDR3 is TGCGCCAGCAGCGGGCTACTAGCGGGGGCGAGCTCCTACAATGAGCAGTTCTTC. It encodes CASSGLLAGASSYNEQFF. Drawing the rest from reference TRBV5-1 and TRBJ2-1, the complete variable domain is KAGVTQTPRYLIKTRGQQVTLSCSPISGHRSVSWYQQTPGQGLQFLFEYFSETQRNKGNFPGRFSGRQFSNSRSEMNVSTLELGDSALYLCASSGLLAGASSYNEQFFGPGTRLTVL.

The chain employs TRBV28 and TRBJ2-7, with 8 nucleotides matching TRBD1. The CDR3 sequence is 14 residues long. CDR1 and CDR2 from the germline V gene are MDHEN and SYDVKM. V shed 6 bases, J shed 5 bases, and the junction held 9 bases outside the gene matches. CDR3 protein: CASRLGRGLDEQYF. The CDR3 nucleotides read TGTGCCAGCAGATTAGGCAGGGGGCTGGACGAGCAGTACTTC.

This clone was observed once. J is TRBJ2-1 and V is TRBV10-3; D might be TRBD2 (7 bases). The CDR3 runs 14 residues. Trimming removed 3 bases from V and 9 bases from J, with 15 bases in between. Germline values: CDR1 ENHRY, CDR2 SYGVKD. CDR3 DNA sequence: TGTGCCATCAGTGAAAGGGGGGGGGCCGGTGAGCAGTTCTTC. Translated, it gives CAISERGGAGEQFF.

V usage is TRBV30 and J usage is TRBJ2-6; D perhaps matches TRBD1 (5 bases). This CDR3 is 13 amino acids long. In germline, CDR1 is GTSNPN, CDR2 SVGIG (reference sequence). V shed 7 bases and J shed 0 bases, with 7 bases lying between them. The CDR3 loop is CASDSSGANVLTF. CDR3 nucleotides: TGTGCCTCAGACAGCTCTGGGGCCAACGTCCTGACTTTC. The full variable domain, rest sourced from reference TRBV30 and TRBJ2-6, is SQTIHQWPATLVQPVGSPLSLECTVEGTSNPNLYWYRQAAGRGLQLLFYSVGIGQISSEVPQNLSASRPQDRQFILSSKKLLLSDSGFYLCASDSSGANVLTFGAGSRLTVL.

This clone was seen just once. The genes are TRBV4-1 and TRBJ1-6; 7 positions match TRBD1. This CDR3 is 13 amino acids long. Germline loops: CDR1 MGHRA, CDR2 YSYEKL. The V and J ends lost 5 bases and 8 bases, in that order; junction bases with no gene match: 3. Here the CDR3 reads CASSKGTDSPLHF. CDR3 in DNA: TGCGCCAGCAGCAAAGGGACAGATTCACCCCTCCACTTT.

The V gene is TRBV9, the J gene TRBJ1-5; a weak D match, TRBD1 (5 bases). From germline, CDR1 is SGDLS and CDR2 YYNGEE. V lost 0 bases and J lost 6, with 13 bases in between. The CDR3 loop spans 15 amino acids. CDR3 DNA sequence: TGTGCCAGCAGCGTAGGAGGAGGGGCCGGTCAGCCCCAGCATTTT. This sequence encodes CASSVGGGAGQPQHF.

The J gene is TRBJ2-7, the V gene TRBV2; no clear D gene. CDR1 is SNHLY, CDR2 FYNNEI, per germline. With 4 bases removed from V and 6 bases from J, the gap between germline ends came to 16 bases. This CDR3 is built from 14 residues. CDR3 residues: CASSGGKLRGEQYF. The CDR3 bases are TGTGCCAGCAGTGGTGGCAAACTACGTGGCGAGCAGTACTTC.

V gene TRBV5-1 combines with J gene TRBJ2-5; TRBD2 matches 9 bases. Per germline, CDR1 SGHRS and CDR2 YFSETQ. CDR3 size: 14 residues. With V trimmed by 0 bases and J by 4 bases, 1 base remained unmatched. The chain's CDR3 is CASSLGLAAETQYF. CDR3 bases: TGCGCCAGCAGCTTGGGACTAGCGGCAGAGACCCAGTACTTC.

This sequence joins TRBV10-2 and TRBJ2-1; unclear D gene. Germline CDR1 reads WSHSY; CDR2 reads SAAADI. Trimming took 0 bases from V and 7 from J, leaving 10 bases between them. The CDR3 length is 14 residues. CDR3 in amino acids: CASSESFVENEQFF. In DNA form, the CDR3 reads TGCGCCAGCAGTGAGTCCTTCGTCGAGAATGAGCAGTTCTTC.

CDR3 sequence reads: CSVDPGEYGYTF. CDR3 nucleotide sequence: TGCAGCGTTGATCCAGGGGAATATGGCTACACCTTC. The genes are TRBV29-1 and TRBJ1-2; D may be TRBD1 (6 bases). V lost 3 bases and J lost 5, with 10 bases in between. Per germline, CDR1 SQVTM and CDR2 ANQGSEA. CDR3 length: 12 residues.

The chain carries TRBV7-9 and TRBJ2-2; D gene unclear. The V gene's germline CDR1 is SEHNR and CDR2 FQNEAQ (reference sequence). CDR3 length: 14 amino acids. Deletions cut 5 bases from V and 5 bases from J, with 12 bases between. The CDR3 bases are TGTGCCAGCAGCCCAAGCGTCCGGACCGGGGAGCTGTTTTTT. As protein: CASSPSVRTGELFF.

Here the CDR3 reads CASSLKESYEQYF. In DNA form, the CDR3 reads TGTGCCAGCAGCTTAAAGGAGTCCTACGAGCAGTACTTC. The chain couples TRBV7-6 to TRBJ2-7, with D uncertain. The CDR3 contains 13 residues. CDR1 is SGHVS, CDR2 FNYEAQ, per germline. Trimming pared 2 bases from V and 1 base from J, leaving 6 bases between.

This sequence joins TRBV10-3 and TRBJ2-1; 11 bases fit TRBD2. Germline trimming cut 4 bases from V and 0 bases from J; bases unmatched to any gene: 5. The germline V gene has CDR1 ENHRY and CDR2 SYGVKD. The CDR3 has 17 residues. The CDR3 coding sequence is TGTGCCATCAGTGCTAGCGGGGGGCCTTACTCCTACAATGAGCAGTTCTTC. Amino acid sequence: CAISASGGPYSYNEQFF.

This clone was observed a few times. The rearrangement links TRBV10-1 to TRBJ2-7; D not certain. V shed 4 bases and J shed 2 bases, with 9 bases lying between them. The CDR3 runs 13 residues. Per the germline V gene, CDR1 is WNHNN and CDR2 is SYGVQD (reference sequence). In nucleotides, the CDR3 is TGCGCCAGCAGTGGAGCCTTCCCCTACGAGCAGTACTTC. It specifies CASSGAFPYEQYF.

The rearrangement joins TRBV13 to TRBJ2-5, with 8 bases matching TRBD1. Germline V gene sequence: CDR1 PRHDT, CDR2 FYEKMQ (reference sequence). The CDR3 is 14 residues long. Germline trimming cut 5 bases from V and 1 base from J; bases unmatched to any gene: 3. This CDR3 reads CASSLQGVQETQYF. CDR3 DNA sequence: TGTGCCAGCAGCCTACAGGGGGTCCAAGAGACCCAGTACTTC.

Concerning this clone: The germline gene is not matched at one end of the junction; a read error may be the cause. The chain uses TRBV7-7 and TRBJ1-4; 9 nucleotides line up with TRBD1. This CDR3 has 14 amino acids. Germline CDR1 SSHAT, CDR2 FNYEAQ (reference sequence). The CDR3 sequence is CASSSGQGNEKLFF. As DNA, the CDR3 is TGTGCTAGCAGCTCGGGACAGGGTAACGAAAAACTGTTTTTT.

This rearrangement joins TRBV2 to TRBJ2-5; D may be TRBD1 (6 bases). The germline gives CDR1 SNHLY, CDR2 FYNNEI. This CDR3 is built from 16 residues. V lost 3 bases and J 4 bases, leaving 18 bases between the germline ends. The CDR3 region has the DNA TGTGCCAGCAGTGAGGGCTTGGGGGACACTACAGAGACCCAGTACTTC. This translates into CASSEGLGDTTETQYF.

This clone was observed a single time. The chain recombines TRBV7-9 with TRBJ2-1; perhaps TRBD1 as D (6 bases). Trimming stripped 5 bases from V and 4 bases from J, with 12 bases between. This CDR3 has 14 residues. CDR1 is SEHNR, CDR2 FQNEAQ, per germline (reference sequence). In DNA form, the CDR3 reads TGTGCCAGCAGCCAAACGACAGGTTACAATGAGCAGTTCTTC. Translated: CASSQTTGYNEQFF.